Here is one T cell receptor (beta chain) with its context. Its matching antigen is unknown. Every subset had its genomic DNA shared out evenly among several immunoSEQ plates. Assay used: immunoSEQ multiplex PCR; TCRdb lists only in-frame clones, some missing. The sample holds around 2.1 million clones, about 92% seen once. From germline, CDR1 is LGHNA and CDR2 YSLEER. This CDR3 comprises 14 residues. V gave up 0 bases and J gave up 5 bases, with 11 bases separating them. These data belong to a study of shared clonotypes between healthy human individuals. Study overall: CD4 naive and CD4 memory each took three plates per donor, while CD8 naive took two and CD8 memory one. General study points: In contrast to clonotypes shared by all four donors, non-shared clonotypes had lower generation probabilities. Roughly 5.3% of naive CD4 clonotypes were common to a handful of donors.

Naive CD8 isolation took CD45RO-negative cells positively selected for CCR7 and excluded terminally differentiated effector memory CD45RA+ cells. The sequence came from a man aged 18 to 30 in good health. Some clones in this sample may be carry-over from other donors' samples. Sequencing input: naive CD8+ T cells from PBMCs. V gene TRBV4-3 combines with J gene TRBJ2-7, with D possibly being TRBD2 (6 bases). The CDR3 nucleotides are TGCGCCAGCAGCCAAGATTCGTGGGAGGACGAGCAGTACTTC. Translation: CASSQDSWEDEQYF.